The 21 T cell receptor beta chains reported below all come from one sample, sequenced in a study of blood T cell repertoires in COVID-19. Here immunoSEQ multiplex PCR was the method, and the copy in TCRdb shows in-frame clones only, minus some. Among roughly 290,000 clones listed, 70% to 85% were seen once. Sequenced sample: peripheral blood. The receptors originated from a human donor with COVID-19, enrolled during active disease. The donor label of this sample is uncertain.

The chain has TRBV30 and TRBJ1-3, with a tentative D call TRBD1 (6 bases). CDR1 is GTSNPN and CDR2 is SVGIG in the germline V gene (reference sequence). Trimming took 5 bases from V and 1 from J, leaving 12 bases between them. The CDR3 length is 14 residues. CDR3 bases: TGTGCCTGGGCGTCCCAGGGGTCTGGAAACACCATATATTTT. Translating it yields CAWASQGSGNTIYF.

This chain links TRBV30 with TRBJ1-6; D gene uncertain. Trimming pared 0 bases from V and 7 bases from J, leaving 7 bases between. The length of the CDR3 is 13 residues. Germline V gives CDR1 GTSNPN, CDR2 SVGIG (reference sequence). The DNA of the CDR3 is TGTGCCTGGAGTGTGGCGGGAAATTCACCCCTCCACTTT. This translates into CAWSVAGNSPLHF.

The V gene is TRBV7-9, the J gene TRBJ2-1; D possibly corresponds to TRBD1 (5 bases). Trimming stripped 3 bases from V and 2 bases from J, with 11 bases between. CDR3 length: 15 amino acids. Germline V gene lookup returns CDR1 SEHNR and CDR2 FQNEAQ (reference sequence). The CDR3 here is CASSFSQGPYNEQFF. In DNA, the CDR3 is TGTGCCAGCAGCTTCAGCCAGGGCCCCTACAATGAGCAGTTCTTC.

V gene TRBV7-2 combines with J gene TRBJ1-1; D might be TRBD1 (6 bases). Germline V gene lookup returns CDR1 SGHTA and CDR2 FQGNSA. The CDR3 is made up of 15 amino acids. Trimming took off 1 base at V and 8 bases at J, with 17 bases between the two ends. The CDR3 DNA is TGTGCCAGCAGCTTAGGACGTCAGGACAGCCTGGAAGCTTTCTTT. It specifies CASSLGRQDSLEAFF.

The table lists this clone with a count of one. The chain joins TRBV14 to TRBJ2-3; a possible D gene is TRBD1 (5 bases). V gave up 0 bases and J gave up 4 bases, with 11 bases separating them. The CDR3 has 15 residues. CDR1 is SGHDN, CDR2 FVKESK, per germline. The CDR3 protein is CASSQEGATADTQYF. The CDR3 nucleotides are TGTGCCAGCAGCCAAGAAGGGGCGACGGCAGATACGCAGTATTTT.

The chain carries TRBV30 and TRBJ2-7; 8 bases map to TRBD1. The germline gives CDR1 GTSNPN, CDR2 SVGIG (reference sequence). V gave up 3 bases and J gave up 3 bases; unmatched junction bases: 7. The CDR3 has 14 amino acids. CDR3 DNA: TGTGCCTGGAGGCCGACAGGGGCGGACTACGAGCAGTACTTC. Translated: CAWRPTGADYEQYF.

The V gene is TRBV6-1, the J gene TRBJ1-2, with a possible D match to TRBD1 (5 bases). Trimming cost V 0 bases and J 7 bases, with 9 bases left between them. CDR3 length: 13 residues. In germline, CDR1 is MNHNS, CDR2 SASEGT. CDR3 sequence: CASSEAGGRGYTF. CDR3 nucleotides: TGTGCCAGCAGTGAAGCCGGGGGTCGTGGCTACACCTTC.

In DNA, the CDR3 is TGTGCCAGTAGTCCCCAGGTTCGCTTCTATGGCTACACCTTC. This gives the protein CASSPQVRFYGYTF. The rearrangement links TRBV19 to TRBJ1-2; D gene uncertain. V lost 5 bases, J lost 4 bases, and 14 bases lay in between. This CDR3 comprises 14 residues. From germline, CDR1 is LNHDA and CDR2 SQIVND (reference sequence).

The CDR3 loop reads CASSLEGSTEAFF. CDR3 in DNA: TGCGCCAGCAGCTTGGAAGGGAGCACTGAAGCTTTCTTT. This sequence joins TRBV5-1 and TRBJ1-1; D uncertain. The germline V and J ends were trimmed by 0 bases and 4 bases, with 7 bases remaining between them. The CDR3 runs to 13 residues. The germline V gene has CDR1 SGHRS and CDR2 YFSETQ.

The chain recombines TRBV2 with TRBJ1-2, with a weak D call TRBD1 (6 bases). The CDR3 is made up of 15 amino acids. The germline V and J ends were trimmed by 5 bases and 2 bases, with 15 bases remaining between them. Germline CDR1 SNHLY, CDR2 FYNNEI. The chain's CDR3 is CASSRGGGGNYGYTF. DNA for the CDR3: TGTGCCAGCAGTAGGGGGGGTGGAGGGAACTATGGCTACACCTTC.

V and J are TRBV19 and TRBJ2-7; weak D call: TRBD2 (5 bases). V shed 3 bases and J shed 0 bases, with 9 bases lying between them. CDR3 length equals 14 residues. Per the germline V gene, CDR1 is LNHDA and CDR2 is SQIVND (reference sequence). The DNA for the CDR3 is TGTGCCAGTAGTATCGTTGGGAGCTCCTACGAGCAGTACTTC. It is translated as CASSIVGSSYEQYF.

The chain carries TRBV7-2 and TRBJ2-1, with a weak D call TRBD2 (6 bases). Germline V gene lookup returns CDR1 SGHTA and CDR2 FQGNSA. Trimming took off 6 bases at V and 9 bases at J, with 24 bases between the two ends. The CDR3 is 16 amino acids. This chain's CDR3 is CASSPFTGSVYPEQFF. The CDR3 DNA reads TGTGCCAGCAGTCCTTTTACCGGGAGCGTCTATCCTGAGCAGTTCTTC.

In nucleotides, the CDR3 is TGTGCCAGCTCACCCACGTTGGGGGGTTCTTATGGCTACACCTTC. It translates to CASSPTLGGSYGYTF. The chain carries TRBV18 and TRBJ1-2; D may be TRBD1 (5 bases). This CDR3 region has 15 residues. V gave up 3 bases and J gave up 5 bases, with 16 bases separating them. The germline V gene encodes CDR1 KGHSH and CDR2 LQKENI.

The chain joins TRBV19 to TRBJ2-5, with 7 nucleotides matching TRBD1. The CDR3 contains 15 residues. Germline V gene sequence: CDR1 LNHDA, CDR2 SQIVND (reference sequence). Trimming removed 6 bases from V and 1 base from J; junction bases left unmatched: 8. The CDR3 reads CASRRSRDSQETQYF. CDR3 nucleotides: TGTGCCAGTAGGAGAAGCCGGGACAGCCAAGAGACCCAGTACTTC.

The chain employs TRBV11-2 and TRBJ2-5, with TRBD1 identical over 11 bases. Germline CDR1 is SGHAT and CDR2 is FQNNGV. The V segment lost 4 bases and the J segment 5 bases; nucleotides outside the gene matches: 6. The CDR3 spans 15 residues. The CDR3 spells CASSSRTGGGETQYF. DNA for the CDR3: TGTGCCAGCAGCTCCCGGACAGGGGGCGGCGAGACCCAGTACTTC. The full variable domain, rest sourced from reference TRBV11-2 and TRBJ2-5, is EAGVAQSPRYKIIEKRQSVAFWCNPISGHATLYWYQQILGQGPKLLIQFQNNGVVDDSQLPKDRFSAERLKGVDSTLKIQPAKLEDSAVYLCASSSRTGGGETQYFGPGTRLLVL.

The rearrangement uses TRBV6-6 and TRBJ1-5; the match to TRBD1 covers 8 bases. This CDR3 contains 15 residues. CDR1 is MNHNY and CDR2 is SVGAGI in the germline V gene (reference sequence). V dropped 5 bases and J dropped 5; count of bases not matched to a gene: 8. CDR3 protein: CASSRGVTGDQPQHF. The CDR3 DNA reads as TGTGCCAGCAGTCGCGGGGTGACAGGGGATCAGCCCCAGCATTTT.

The chain recombines TRBV19 with TRBJ1-1; 10 nucleotides agree with TRBD1. This CDR3 spans 15 amino acids. V lost 4 bases to trimming and J lost 7 bases; unmatched junction nucleotides: 9. The germline V gene has CDR1 LNHDA and CDR2 SQIVND (reference sequence). CDR3: CASSTPDRGRDEAFF. CDR3 DNA sequence: TGTGCCAGTAGTACCCCAGACAGGGGGCGAGATGAAGCTTTCTTT. The variable domain in full, with the rest retrieved from reference TRBV19 and TRBJ1-1, is DGGITQSPKYLFRKEGQNVTLSCEQNLNHDAMYWYRQDPGQGLRLIYYSQIVNDFQKGDIAEGYSVSREKKESFPLTVTSAQKNPTAFYLCASSTPDRGRDEAFFGQGTRLTVV.

The CDR3 DNA follows: TGCGCCAGCAGCTCACTAGCGGGAGAACAGGAGCAGTTCTTC. Translated, it gives CASSSLAGEQEQFF. The chain joins TRBV5-1 to TRBJ2-1, with 11 bases lining up with TRBD2. The CDR3 contains 14 residues. Per germline, CDR1 SGHRS and CDR2 YFSETQ. With V trimmed by 3 bases and J by 10 bases, 6 bases remained unmatched.

The chain links TRBV11-3 to TRBJ2-3; maybe TRBD1 (5 bases). Trimming removed 0 bases at V and 5 bases at J, with 9 bases between. Germline V gene data show CDR1 as SGHNT and CDR2 as YENEEA. There are 14 residues in the CDR3. CDR3 bases: TGTGCCAGCAGCTTAGAAGGGGATTTAGATACGCAGTATTTT. This codes for CASSLEGDLDTQYF.

The chain uses TRBV29-1 and TRBJ1-2; 9 nucleotides line up with TRBD1. Trimming removed 6 bases from V and 2 bases from J; junction bases left unmatched: 10. Germline assignment: CDR1 SQVTM and CDR2 ANQGSEA. This CDR3 region has 15 residues. The CDR3, as DNA: TGCAGCGTGGTCGTAAGGGGACAGGGCAACTATGGCTACACCTTC. Residues: CSVVVRGQGNYGYTF. Full variable domain (remainder filled in from reference TRBV29-1 and TRBJ1-2): SAVISQKPSRDICQRGTSLTIQCQVDSQVTMMFWYRQQPGQSLTLIATANQGSEATYESGFVIDKFPISRPNLTFSTLTVSNMSPEDSSIYLCSVVVRGQGNYGYTFGSGTRLTVV.

The chain recombines TRBV19 with TRBJ2-3; perhaps TRBD1 as D (6 bases). The CDR3 extends over 14 amino acids. Germline V CDR1 and CDR2: LNHDA, SQIVND (reference sequence). V lost 1 base and J 3 bases, leaving 8 bases between the germline ends. The CDR3 here is CASSIAQGTDTQYF. The CDR3 bases are TGTGCCAGTAGTATAGCGCAGGGGACAGATACGCAGTATTTT.